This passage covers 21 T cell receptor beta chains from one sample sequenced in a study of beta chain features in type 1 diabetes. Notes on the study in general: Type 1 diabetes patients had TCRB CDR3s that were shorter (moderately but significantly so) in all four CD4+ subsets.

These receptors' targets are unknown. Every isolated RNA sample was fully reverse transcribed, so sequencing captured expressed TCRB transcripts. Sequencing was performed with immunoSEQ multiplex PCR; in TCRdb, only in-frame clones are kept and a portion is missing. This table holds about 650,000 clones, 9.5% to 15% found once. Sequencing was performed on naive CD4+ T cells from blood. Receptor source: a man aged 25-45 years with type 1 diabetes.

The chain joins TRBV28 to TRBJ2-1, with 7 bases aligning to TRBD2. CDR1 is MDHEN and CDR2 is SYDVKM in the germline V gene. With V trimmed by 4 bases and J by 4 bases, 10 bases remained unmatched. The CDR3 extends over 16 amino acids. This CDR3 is CASSSHQDGGYNEQFF. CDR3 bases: TGTGCCAGCAGTTCTCACCAAGACGGGGGGTACAATGAGCAGTTCTTC. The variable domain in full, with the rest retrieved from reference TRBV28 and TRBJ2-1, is DVKVTQSSRYLVKRTGEKVFLECVQDMDHENMFWYRQDPGLGLRLIYFSYDVKMKEKGDIPEGYSVSREKKERFSLILESASTNQTSMYLCASSSHQDGGYNEQFFGPGTRLTVL.

CDR3 sequence: CASSPQGGFYEQYF. Here the CDR3 DNA reads TGTGCCAGCAGTCCCCAGGGGGGGTTCTACGAGCAGTACTTC. V and J are TRBV6-5 and TRBJ2-7; perhaps D is TRBD1 or TRBD2 (7 bases each). This CDR3 contains 14 residues. Trimming took 5 bases from V and 3 from J, leaving 14 bases between them. Germline V gene sequence: CDR1 MNHEY, CDR2 SVGAGI.

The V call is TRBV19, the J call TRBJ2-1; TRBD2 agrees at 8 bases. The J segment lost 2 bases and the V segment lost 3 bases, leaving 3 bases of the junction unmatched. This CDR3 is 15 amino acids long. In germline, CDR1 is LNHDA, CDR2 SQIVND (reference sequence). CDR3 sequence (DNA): TGTGCCAGTAGTATGACTAGCGACGCCTACAATGAGCAGTTCTTC. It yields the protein CASSMTSDAYNEQFF. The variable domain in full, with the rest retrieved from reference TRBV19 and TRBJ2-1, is DGGITQSPKYLFRKEGQNVTLSCEQNLNHDAMYWYRQDPGQGLRLIYYSQIVNDFQKGDIAEGYSVSREKKESFPLTVTSAQKNPTAFYLCASSMTSDAYNEQFFGPGTRLTVL.

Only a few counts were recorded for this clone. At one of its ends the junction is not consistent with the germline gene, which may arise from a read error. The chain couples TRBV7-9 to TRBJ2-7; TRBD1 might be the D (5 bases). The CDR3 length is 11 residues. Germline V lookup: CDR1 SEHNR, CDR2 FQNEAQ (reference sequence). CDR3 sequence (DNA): TGTGCCAGCAGCTTAGAGGGGTCGCCGAACTTC. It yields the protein CASSLEGSPNF. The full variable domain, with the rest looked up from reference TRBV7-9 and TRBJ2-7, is DTGVSQNPRHKITKRGQNVTFRCDPISEHNRLYWYRQTLGQGPEFLTYFQNEAQLEKSRLLSDRFSAERPKGSFSTLEIQRTEQGDSAMYLCASSLEGSPNFGPGTRLTVT.

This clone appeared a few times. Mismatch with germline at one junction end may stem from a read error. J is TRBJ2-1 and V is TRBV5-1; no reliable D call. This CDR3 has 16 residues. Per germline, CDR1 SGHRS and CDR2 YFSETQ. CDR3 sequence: CASRLDAAATMVEQFF. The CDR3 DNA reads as TGCGCCAGCAGGTTGGACGCGGCCGCAACAATGGTTGAGCAGTTCTTC.

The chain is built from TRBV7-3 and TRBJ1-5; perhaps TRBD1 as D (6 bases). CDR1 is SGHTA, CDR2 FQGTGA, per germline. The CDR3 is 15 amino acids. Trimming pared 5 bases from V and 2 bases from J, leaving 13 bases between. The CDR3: CASSPQAGGNQPQHF. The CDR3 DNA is TGTGCCAGCAGCCCTCAGGCAGGGGGCAATCAGCCCCAGCATTTT.

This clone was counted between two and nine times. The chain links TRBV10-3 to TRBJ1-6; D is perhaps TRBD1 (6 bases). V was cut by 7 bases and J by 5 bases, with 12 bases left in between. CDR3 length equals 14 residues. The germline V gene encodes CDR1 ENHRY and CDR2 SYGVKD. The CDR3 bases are TGTGCCATCAAAAAGGGACAAGATAATTCACCCCTCCACTTT. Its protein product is CAIKKGQDNSPLHF.

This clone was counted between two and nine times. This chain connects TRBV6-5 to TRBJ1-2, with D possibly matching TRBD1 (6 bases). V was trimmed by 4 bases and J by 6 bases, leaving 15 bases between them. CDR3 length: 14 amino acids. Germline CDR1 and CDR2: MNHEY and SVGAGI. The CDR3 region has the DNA TGTGCCAGCAGTTCTCTTTTGGGGGCGCATGGCTACACCTTC. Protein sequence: CASSSLLGAHGYTF.

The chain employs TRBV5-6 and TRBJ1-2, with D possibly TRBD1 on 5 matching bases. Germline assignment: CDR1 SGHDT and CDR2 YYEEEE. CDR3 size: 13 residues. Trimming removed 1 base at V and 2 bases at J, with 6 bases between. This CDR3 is CASSLPGNYGYTF. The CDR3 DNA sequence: TGTGCCAGCAGCTTGCCAGGGAACTATGGCTACACCTTC.

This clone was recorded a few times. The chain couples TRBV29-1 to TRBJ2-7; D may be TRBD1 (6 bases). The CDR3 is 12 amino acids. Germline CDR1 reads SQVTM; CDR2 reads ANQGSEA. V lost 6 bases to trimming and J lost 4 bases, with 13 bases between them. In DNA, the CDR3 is TGCAGCGTGACGGAACAGGGTTACGAGCAGTACTTC. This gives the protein CSVTEQGYEQYF.

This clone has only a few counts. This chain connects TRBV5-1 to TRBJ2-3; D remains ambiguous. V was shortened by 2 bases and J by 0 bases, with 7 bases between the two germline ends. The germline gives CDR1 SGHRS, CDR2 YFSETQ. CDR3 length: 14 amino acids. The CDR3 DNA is TGCGCCAGCAGCTTCGACGGAAGCACAGATACGCAGTATTTT. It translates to CASSFDGSTDTQYF. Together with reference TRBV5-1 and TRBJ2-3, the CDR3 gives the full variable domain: KAGVTQTPRYLIKTRGQQVTLSCSPISGHRSVSWYQQTPGQGLQFLFEYFSETQRNKGNFPGRFSGRQFSNSRSEMNVSTLELGDSALYLCASSFDGSTDTQYFGPGTRLTVL.

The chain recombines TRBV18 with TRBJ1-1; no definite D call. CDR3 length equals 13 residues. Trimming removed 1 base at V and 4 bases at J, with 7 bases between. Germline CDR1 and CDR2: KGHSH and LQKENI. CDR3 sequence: CASSPQGVTEAFF. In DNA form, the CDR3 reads TGTGCCAGCTCACCACAGGGAGTCACTGAAGCTTTCTTT.

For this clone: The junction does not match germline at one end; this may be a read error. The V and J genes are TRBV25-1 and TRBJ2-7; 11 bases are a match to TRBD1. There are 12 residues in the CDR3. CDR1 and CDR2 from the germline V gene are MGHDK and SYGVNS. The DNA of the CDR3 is TGTGCCAGCAGTGACCGGGGACAGGGGGTCCACTTC. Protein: CASSDRGQGVHF.

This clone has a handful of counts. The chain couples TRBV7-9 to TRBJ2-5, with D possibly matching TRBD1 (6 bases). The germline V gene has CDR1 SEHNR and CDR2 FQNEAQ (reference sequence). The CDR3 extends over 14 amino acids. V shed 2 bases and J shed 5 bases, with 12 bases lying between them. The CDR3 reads CASSLFPGDETQYF. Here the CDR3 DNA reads TGTGCCAGCAGCTTATTTCCAGGGGACGAGACCCAGTACTTC.

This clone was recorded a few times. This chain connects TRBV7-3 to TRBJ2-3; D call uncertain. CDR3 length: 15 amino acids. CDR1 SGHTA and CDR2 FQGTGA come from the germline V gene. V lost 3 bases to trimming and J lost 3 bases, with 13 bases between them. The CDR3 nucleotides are TGTGCCAGCAGCTTTGGCCCTTTGGTAACAGATACGCAGTATTTT. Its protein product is CASSFGPLVTDTQYF.

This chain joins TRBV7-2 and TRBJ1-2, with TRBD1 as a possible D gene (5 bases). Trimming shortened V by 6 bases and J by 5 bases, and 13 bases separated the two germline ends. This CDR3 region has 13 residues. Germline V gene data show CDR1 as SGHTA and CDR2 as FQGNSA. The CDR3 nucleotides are TGTGCCAGCAGGGGGCAGACGGGATATGGCTACACCTTC. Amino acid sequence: CASRGQTGYGYTF.

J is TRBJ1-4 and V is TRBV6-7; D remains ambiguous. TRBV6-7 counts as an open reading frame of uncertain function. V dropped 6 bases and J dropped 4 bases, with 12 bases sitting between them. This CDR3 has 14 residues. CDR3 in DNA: TGTGCCAGCAGGACGAAAGAACATAATGAAAAACTGTTTTTT. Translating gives CASRTKEHNEKLFF.

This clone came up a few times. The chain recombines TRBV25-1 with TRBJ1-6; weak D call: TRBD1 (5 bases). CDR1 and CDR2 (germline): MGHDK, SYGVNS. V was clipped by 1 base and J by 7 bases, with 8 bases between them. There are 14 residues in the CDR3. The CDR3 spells CASSEWQGNSPLHF. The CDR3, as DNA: TGTGCCAGCAGTGAATGGCAGGGCAATTCACCCCTCCACTTT.

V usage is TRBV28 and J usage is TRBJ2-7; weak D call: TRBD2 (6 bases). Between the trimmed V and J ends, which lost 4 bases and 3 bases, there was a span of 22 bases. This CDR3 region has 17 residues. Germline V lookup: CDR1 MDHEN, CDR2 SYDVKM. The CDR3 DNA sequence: TGTGCCAGCAGTTCCCCCTTGGGAAAGGTGGGGGGCTACGAGCAGTACTTC. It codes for CASSSPLGKVGGYEQYF.

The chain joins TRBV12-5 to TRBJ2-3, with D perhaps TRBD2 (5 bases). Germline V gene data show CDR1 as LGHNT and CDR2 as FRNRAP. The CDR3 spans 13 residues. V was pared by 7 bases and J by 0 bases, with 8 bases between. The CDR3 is CASAGSSTDTQYF. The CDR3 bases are TGTGCTAGTGCGGGGTCTAGCACAGATACGCAGTATTTT.

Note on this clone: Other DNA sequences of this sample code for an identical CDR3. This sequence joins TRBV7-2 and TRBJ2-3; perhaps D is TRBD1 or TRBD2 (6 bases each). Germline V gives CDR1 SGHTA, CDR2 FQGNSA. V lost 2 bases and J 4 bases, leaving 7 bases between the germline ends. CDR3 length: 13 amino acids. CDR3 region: CASSLRGPDTQYF. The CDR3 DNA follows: TGTGCCAGCAGCTTACGGGGGCCAGATACGCAGTATTTT.